What follows are 15 T cell receptor beta chains derived from one specimen sequenced in a study of blood T cell repertoires in COVID-19. The table came from immunoSEQ multiplex PCR; TCRdb's copy has only in-frame clones and leaves some out. The sample contains about 110,000 clones, less than 90% of which appear only once. The specimen was peripheral blood. These TCRs come from a woman aged 60-75 years with acute or convalescent COVID-19.

This clone was observed a single time. This sequence joins TRBV6-2 or TRBV6-3 and TRBJ2-4; TRBD1 aligns across 12 bases. Germline CDR1 and CDR2: MNHEY and SVGEGT. The V segment lost 6 bases and the J segment 11 bases; nucleotides outside the gene matches: 8. The CDR3 is made up of 14 amino acids. CDR3 sequence reads: CASSQGQGARVQYF. In nucleotides, the CDR3 is TGTGCCAGCAGCCAGGGACAGGGGGCGCGAGTTCAGTACTTC.

V usage is TRBV29-1 and J usage is TRBJ1-2; D is possibly TRBD1 (5 bases). The CDR3 covers 12 residues. Germline CDR1 and CDR2: SQVTM and ANQGSEA. The V end was cut by 6 bases, the J end by 4 bases, with 12 bases between. The CDR3 DNA follows: TGCAGCGTCCGACAGAGCCGCTATGGCTACACCTTC. Amino acid sequence: CSVRQSRYGYTF.

J is TRBJ2-5 and V is TRBV7-2; TRBD2 is a possible D gene (6 bases). Trimming left V 5 bases short and J 5 bases short, with 18 bases between. Germline CDR1 is SGHTA and CDR2 is FQGNSA. This CDR3 is built from 15 residues. In DNA form, the CDR3 reads TGTGCCAGCAGCAGAAACGTCGGGAGATCGGAGACCCAGTACTTC. Translation gives CASSRNVGRSETQYF.

J is TRBJ1-1 and V is TRBV30; D unresolved. V shed 3 bases and J shed 3 bases, with 11 bases lying between them. Germline CDR1 reads GTSNPN; CDR2 reads SVGIG (reference sequence). The CDR3 totals 13 residues. The CDR3 sequence: CAWRGSSDTEAFF. For the CDR3, the DNA is TGTGCCTGGAGGGGTAGCAGCGACACTGAAGCTTTCTTT. Supplemented by reference TRBV30 and TRBJ1-1, the full variable domain reads SQTIHQWPATLVQPVGSPLSLECTVEGTSNPNLYWYRQAAGRGLQLLFYSVGIGQISSEVPQNLSASRPQDRQFILSSKKLLLSDSGFYLCAWRGSSDTEAFFGQGTRLTVV.

The chain employs TRBV27 and TRBJ1-1; D is perhaps TRBD1 (6 bases). Trimming took off 4 bases at V and 1 base at J, with 7 bases between the two ends. The germline CDR1 and CDR2 sequences are MNHEY and SMNVEV (reference sequence). The CDR3 covers 13 residues. The CDR3 DNA sequence: TGTGCCAGCAGTTCCAGGGGGAACACTGAAGCTTTCTTT. Protein sequence: CASSSRGNTEAFF.

The chain recombines TRBV18 with TRBJ2-3; D uncertain. Germline V lookup: CDR1 KGHSH, CDR2 LQKENI. This CDR3 is 13 amino acids long. V lost 3 bases and J 2 bases, leaving 6 bases between the germline ends. CDR3 DNA sequence: TGTGCCAGCTCACCTATAGCCACAGATACGCAGTATTTT. Encoded protein: CASSPIATDTQYF.

This clone has just a few counts. V gene TRBV28 combines with J gene TRBJ1-5; D ambiguous. The germline V gene has CDR1 MDHEN and CDR2 SYDVKM. V was pared by 5 bases and J by 6 bases, with 14 bases between. The CDR3 sequence is 14 residues long. The CDR3, as DNA: TGTGCCAGCAGTATCACCCACTCGGGTCAGCCCCAGCATTTT. This gives the protein CASSITHSGQPQHF.

The gene calls are TRBV7-2 and TRBJ2-5, with 11 bases that match TRBD2. The germline V gene encodes CDR1 SGHTA and CDR2 FQGNSA. This CDR3 contains 16 residues. The junction had 8 bases not matched to a gene; V was cut back by 5 bases and J by 3 bases. CDR3 protein: CASSTQPGLAEETQYF. CDR3 sequence (DNA): TGTGCCAGCAGCACCCAGCCGGGACTAGCGGAAGAGACCCAGTACTTC.

V gene TRBV29-1 combines with J gene TRBJ2-7; a weak D match, TRBD1 (5 bases). Germline V gene lookup returns CDR1 SQVTM and CDR2 ANQGSEA. The length of the CDR3 is 13 residues. V was pared by 4 bases and J by 5 bases, with 15 bases between. The CDR3 here is CSVALSGADEQYF. The CDR3 nucleotides are TGCAGCGTTGCCCTCAGTGGGGCAGACGAGCAGTACTTC.

The CDR3 bases are TGCAGCGTTGAAGGAGGCAGGGCATACACTGAAGCTTTCTTT. Its translation: CSVEGGRAYTEAFF. The rearrangement uses TRBV29-1 and TRBJ1-1; D may be TRBD1 (5 bases). CDR1 is SQVTM and CDR2 is ANQGSEA in the germline V gene. The CDR3 contains 14 residues. Deletions cut 1 base from V and 3 bases from J, with 12 bases between. Drawing the rest from reference TRBV29-1 and TRBJ1-1, the complete variable domain is SAVISQKPSRDICQRGTSLTIQCQVDSQVTMMFWYRQQPGQSLTLIATANQGSEATYESGFVIDKFPISRPNLTFSTLTVSNMSPEDSSIYLCSVEGGRAYTEAFFGQGTRLTVV.

V is TRBV5-1 and J is TRBJ1-1; a weak D match, TRBD1 (5 bases). The CDR3 is 14 amino acids. From germline, CDR1 is SGHRS and CDR2 YFSETQ. The V gene lost 4 bases and the J gene lost 4 bases, with 14 bases spanning the gap. CDR3: CASSPWGVGTEAFF. For the CDR3, the DNA is TGCGCCAGCAGCCCGTGGGGGGTGGGCACTGAAGCTTTCTTT. The whole variable domain, remainder taken from reference TRBV5-1 and TRBJ1-1, is KAGVTQTPRYLIKTRGQQVTLSCSPISGHRSVSWYQQTPGQGLQFLFEYFSETQRNKGNFPGRFSGRQFSNSRSEMNVSTLELGDSALYLCASSPWGVGTEAFFGQGTRLTVV.

This rearrangement joins TRBV11-2 to TRBJ2-1; 9 bases agree with TRBD1. Germline V CDR1 and CDR2: SGHAT, FQNNGV. The length of the CDR3 is 14 residues. The trim removed 5 bases at V and 8 bases at J, leaving 7 bases unmatched. The CDR3 DNA reads as TGTGCCAGCAGCCTCCGGGACAGGGTCGATGAGCAGTTCTTC. Encoded protein: CASSLRDRVDEQFF.

As to this clone: The germline gene is not matched at one end of the junction; a read error may be the cause. The V gene is TRBV9, the J gene TRBJ2-1; D remains ambiguous. Looked up from germline, CDR1 is SGDLS and CDR2 is YYNGEE. The CDR3 length is 14 residues. The CDR3 DNA sequence: TGTGCCAGCAGCGTAGCACTTTCCTCCAATGAGCAGTTCTTC. This codes for CASSVALSSNEQFF.

This clone has a handful of counts. J is TRBJ1-1 and V is TRBV29-1; D perhaps matches TRBD1 (5 bases). V lost 6 bases and J lost 8, with 22 bases in between. The CDR3 runs 14 residues. From germline, CDR1 is SQVTM and CDR2 ANQGSEA. As DNA, the CDR3 is TGCAGCGTGGTCCCGGGGACTGTCTTGCGAGAAGCTTTCTTT. This sequence encodes CSVVPGTVLREAFF.

The CDR3 loop is CASTTTGTDTQYF. CDR3 nucleotides: TGTGCCAGTACTACCACGGGCACAGATACGCAGTATTTT. The chain uses TRBV19 and TRBJ2-3; D is unresolved. Trimming stripped 7 bases from V and 1 base from J, with 9 bases between. Germline CDR1 is LNHDA and CDR2 is SQIVND (reference sequence). The length of the CDR3 is 13 residues.